The next 23 T cell receptor beta chains were all read from a single sample in a study of blood T cells in healthy people across ages. Next came a second PCR, run for about 7 to 12 cycles, which used a sample-barcoded 5' primer along with a J-beta primer mix. Using its own MiXCR run on the 5' RACE reads, TCRdb lists one record per CDR3 protein. The sample lists fewer than 1.5 million distinct CDR3 sequences; around 42% were seen once. The sample consisted of blood. The receptors derive from a woman younger than 30 in good health.

V is TRBV18 and J is TRBJ2-4; D is perhaps TRBD2 (6 bases). The CDR3 contains 17 residues. Deletions cut 3 bases from V and 4 bases from J, with 19 bases between. Germline CDR1 and CDR2: KGHSH and LQKENI. CDR3 coding DNA: TGTGCCAGCTCACCTCTTGATGGGGTAGCGGTGAAAAACATTCAGTACTTC. Its translation: CASSPLDGVAVKNIQYF.

V gene TRBV4-1 combines with J gene TRBJ2-3; 8 nucleotides align to TRBD2. The CDR3 is made up of 15 amino acids. J gave up 11 bases and V 4 bases, and 14 bases lay outside the gene matches. Looked up from germline, CDR1 is MGHRA and CDR2 is YSYEKL. CDR3 bases: TGCGCCAGCAGCCCCGGGGGGAAGCGGGGGCACCAGCAGTATTTT. Encoded protein: CASSPGGKRGHQQYF.

This clonotype was observed a few times. The chain employs TRBV6-5 and TRBJ2-7; the D gene is possibly TRBD1 (6 bases). V was shortened by 0 bases and J by 0 bases, with 18 bases between the two germline ends. The CDR3 length is 18 residues. Germline V lookup: CDR1 MNHEY, CDR2 SVGAGI. The DNA of the CDR3 is TGTGCCAGCAGTTACTCGATTAGGGGGACGTACTACTCCTACGAGCAGTACTTC. Translation gives CASSYSIRGTYYSYEQYF.

About this clonotype: In this CDR3 the conserved last residue, phenylalanine or tryptophan, is missing, so a read error is likely. The rearrangement joins TRBV7-2 to TRBJ2-7; D is unclear. V lost 2 bases and J lost 4, with 6 bases in between. The CDR3 runs 12 residues. Germline loops: CDR1 SGHTA, CDR2 FQGNSA. CDR3: CASSLMVYEQYL. The DNA of the CDR3 is TGTGCCAGCAGCTTAATGGTATACGAGCAGTACCTC.

In its sample, this clonotype was seen once. This chain joins TRBV7-6 and TRBJ2-2, with D possibly matching TRBD2 (5 bases). The CDR3 is 16 amino acids. Germline V gene data show CDR1 as SGHVS and CDR2 as FNYEAQ. Deletions cut 3 bases from V and 7 bases from J, with 18 bases between. The CDR3 DNA reads as TGTGCCAGCAGCTTGCCCGCCCCGGGGTCTGGCGGGGAGCTGTTTTTT. Protein sequence: CASSLPAPGSGGELFF.

The V gene is TRBV28, the J gene TRBJ1-5; D uncertain. V lost 7 bases and J lost 6, with 16 bases in between. CDR1 is MDHEN, CDR2 SYDVKM, per germline. The CDR3 length is 14 residues. In DNA form, the CDR3 reads TGTGCCAGCACTCCCCCGCAGAACGGTCAGCCCCAGCATTTT. Translation: CASTPPQNGQPQHF. Combining the CDR3 with reference TRBV28 and TRBJ1-5 gives the whole variable domain DVKVTQSSRYLVKRTGEKVFLECVQDMDHENMFWYRQDPGLGLRLIYFSYDVKMKEKGDIPEGYSVSREKKERFSLILESASTNQTSMYLCASTPPQNGQPQHFGDGTRLSIL.

The sample holds a few counts of this clonotype. The chain uses TRBV7-9 and TRBJ2-5; 10 nucleotides agree with TRBD1. The CDR3 has 14 amino acids. Germline CDR1 SEHNR, CDR2 FQNEAQ (reference sequence). Trimming removed 6 bases from V and 5 bases from J; junction bases left unmatched: 6. CDR3 DNA: TGTGCCAGCAGGAGACAGGGGGCGGCGGAGACCCAGTACTTC. Its protein is CASRRQGAAETQYF.

The chain recombines TRBV3-1 with TRBJ2-1, with D perhaps assigned TRBD1 or TRBD2 (6 bases each). The CDR3 covers 18 residues. Germline V gene lookup returns CDR1 LGHDT and CDR2 YNNKEL (reference sequence). V lost 4 bases and J 7 bases, leaving 26 bases between the germline ends. CDR3 protein: CASSRGRRGSPGLNEQFF. CDR3 nucleotides: TGTGCCAGCAGCCGGGGGAGGAGGGGGAGCCCTGGTTTGAATGAGCAGTTCTTC.

This clonotype has ten or more counts. This chain's CDR3 is CASSLWGREQYF. The CDR3 DNA follows: TGTGCCAGCAGCTTGTGGGGGCGAGAGCAGTACTTC. J is TRBJ2-7 and V is TRBV7-2; D is possibly TRBD1 (6 bases). V lost 3 bases to trimming and J lost 7 bases, with 10 bases between them. The CDR3 is made up of 12 amino acids. Germline V gene data show CDR1 as SGHTA and CDR2 as FQGNSA.

This clonotype was detected a few times. The chain carries TRBV10-3 and TRBJ2-1; D is possibly TRBD2 (5 bases). This CDR3 region has 16 residues. CDR1 and CDR2 (germline): ENHRY, SYGVKD. Trimming shortened V by 2 bases and J by 6 bases, and 17 bases separated the two germline ends. CDR3 sequence: CAISEAGPARVNEQFF. CDR3 sequence (DNA): TGTGCCATCAGTGAGGCGGGTCCAGCCCGAGTCAATGAGCAGTTCTTC.

The genes are TRBV29-1 and TRBJ2-3, with D perhaps matching TRBD1 or TRBD2 (5 bases each). Germline values: CDR1 SQVTM, CDR2 ANQGSEA. The V and J ends lost 8 bases and 6 bases respectively, with 15 bases between them. CDR3 size: 12 residues. The CDR3 region is CSSMAGADTQYF. CDR3 in DNA: TGCAGCAGCATGGCCGGGGCGGATACGCAGTATTTT.

The V and J genes are TRBV29-1 and TRBJ2-2; 13 bases line up with TRBD2. The CDR3 contains 15 residues. Germline CDR1 and CDR2: SQVTM and ANQGSEA. The V and J ends lost 5 bases and 6 bases, in that order; junction bases with no gene match: 6. CDR3 DNA: TGCAGCGTTTGGACTAGCGGGAGATCCGCCGGGGAGCTGTTTTTT. It translates to CSVWTSGRSAGELFF.

The J gene is TRBJ2-5, the V gene TRBV7-2; 11 bases are a match to TRBD2. The germline V gene encodes CDR1 SGHTA and CDR2 FQGNSA. Unmatched junction bases numbered 3, after V lost 5 bases and J lost 4 bases. The CDR3 loop spans 14 amino acids. The CDR3 nucleotides are TGTGCCAGCAGCAAGACTAGCGGGACAGAGACCCAGTACTTC. This sequence encodes CASSKTSGTETQYF.

The chain links TRBV6-1 to TRBJ2-6; D gene uncertain. The germline V and J ends were trimmed by 8 bases and 4 bases, with 12 bases remaining between them. The CDR3 runs to 14 residues. From germline, CDR1 is MNHNS and CDR2 SASEGT. The CDR3 DNA sequence: TGTGCCAGCCCCAATCCCTCCGGGGCCAACGTCCTGACTTTC. Amino acid sequence: CASPNPSGANVLTF.

V and J are TRBV6-4 and TRBJ2-5; perhaps TRBD2 as D (7 bases). The CDR3 extends over 14 amino acids. The V end lost 11 bases, the J end lost 11 bases, and 27 bases lay between the germline ends. Germline V gene lookup returns CDR1 MRHNA and CDR2 SNTAGT. In DNA form, the CDR3 reads TGTGCCGAGAGCGGGAAGGGACACTCGTCGGGGCAGTACTTC. This gives the protein CAESGKGHSSGQYF.

This clonotype was counted between two and nine times. CDR3 protein: CASSLGDGDYEQYF. CDR3 sequence (DNA): TGCGCCAGCAGCTTGGGGGACGGGGACTACGAGCAGTACTTC. The chain is built from TRBV5-1 and TRBJ2-7; perhaps D is TRBD1 or TRBD2 (5 bases each). In germline, CDR1 is SGHRS, CDR2 YFSETQ. This CDR3 has 14 amino acids. The V end was cut by 0 bases, the J end by 3 bases, with 10 bases between.

The chain carries TRBV18 and TRBJ1-2, with D maybe TRBD1 (5 bases). This CDR3 is built from 16 residues. The V end was cut by 0 bases, the J end by 0 bases, with 11 bases between. From germline, CDR1 is KGHSH and CDR2 LQKENI. The CDR3 reads CASSPPSRGTNYGYTF. In DNA, the CDR3 is TGTGCCAGCTCACCACCAAGTCGGGGGACTAACTATGGCTACACCTTC.

This sequence joins TRBV10-3 and TRBJ2-5; perhaps TRBD1 as D (6 bases). Germline V CDR1 and CDR2: ENHRY, SYGVKD. The CDR3 runs 14 residues. V shed 10 bases and J shed 5 bases, with 20 bases lying between them. The DNA of the CDR3 is TGTGCCACCTCGAGTGTAGGGGGTGCGGAGACCCAGTACTTC. It is translated as CATSSVGGAETQYF.

The chain joins TRBV6-1 to TRBJ2-5; no clear D gene. CDR3 length equals 14 residues. Trimming cost V 8 bases and J 1 base, with 14 bases left between them. The germline CDR1 and CDR2 sequences are MNHNS and SASEGT. The CDR3 is CASSPGPVQETQYF. The CDR3 DNA follows: TGTGCCAGCTCCCCGGGCCCGGTCCAAGAGACCCAGTACTTC.

Remarks on this clonotype: This may be a read error: a much more frequent sequence differs by one nucleotide. The rearrangement links TRBV11-2 to TRBJ2-1; D is perhaps TRBD2 (6 bases). CDR1 and CDR2 (germline): SGHAT, FQNNGV. The CDR3 covers 15 residues. V lost 4 bases and J 4 bases, leaving 14 bases between the germline ends. DNA of the CDR3: TGTGCCAGCAGCTCCCGGGACTGGACTTACAATGAGCAGTTCTTC. It is translated as CASSSRDWTYNEQFF.

The J gene is TRBJ2-5, the V gene TRBV3-1; 8 bases line up with TRBD2. Looked up from germline, CDR1 is LGHDT and CDR2 is YNNKEL (reference sequence). After removal of 4 bases from V and 5 bases from J, the junction contained 9 bases not matched to a gene. This CDR3 is 15 amino acids long. The CDR3 loop reads CASSLSSAGGETQYF. As DNA, the CDR3 is TGTGCCAGCAGCCTGTCATCCGCGGGAGGTGAGACCCAGTACTTC.

This clonotype was picked up one time. Germline is not matched at one junction end, which may reflect a read error. The V and J genes are TRBV6-6 and TRBJ2-1, with a weak D call TRBD2 (6 bases). Germline V gene lookup returns CDR1 MNHNY and CDR2 SVGAGI (reference sequence). This CDR3 spans 15 amino acids. The CDR3 loop reads CTSSYSSGWNKEQFF. The CDR3 DNA sequence: TGTACCAGCAGTTACTCGAGCGGGTGGAACAAGGAGCAGTTCTTC.

V is TRBV6-2 or TRBV6-3 and J is TRBJ2-1; D is perhaps TRBD1 (5 bases). Trimming removed 6 bases at V and 0 bases at J, with 12 bases between. The CDR3 runs 15 residues. CDR1 and CDR2 from the germline V gene are MNHEY and SVGEGT. The CDR3 sequence is CASSDQGYSYNEQFF. DNA of the CDR3: TGTGCCAGCAGCGACCAGGGATACTCCTACAATGAGCAGTTCTTC.